This T cell receptor (beta chain) was retrieved from a study of blood T cell repertoires in COVID-19. Only in-frame clones appear in the TCRdb table, and some are missing; sequencing was by immunoSEQ multiplex PCR. This repertoire shows hundreds of thousands of clones, over 75% found once; its top ten account for approximately 7.8%. The TCR was taken from a woman aged 45-65 years who had recovered from COVID-19. The sample consisted of peripheral blood.

CDR3 bases: TGTGCCAGCAGTGAAGCGGATGCTAGGCGCGAGCAGTACTTC. Translation: CASSEADARREQYF. The chain employs TRBV6-1 and TRBJ2-7, with D unresolved. V lost 0 bases, J lost 6 bases, and 12 bases lay in between. CDR1 MNHNS and CDR2 SASEGT come from the germline V gene. This CDR3 spans 14 amino acids.